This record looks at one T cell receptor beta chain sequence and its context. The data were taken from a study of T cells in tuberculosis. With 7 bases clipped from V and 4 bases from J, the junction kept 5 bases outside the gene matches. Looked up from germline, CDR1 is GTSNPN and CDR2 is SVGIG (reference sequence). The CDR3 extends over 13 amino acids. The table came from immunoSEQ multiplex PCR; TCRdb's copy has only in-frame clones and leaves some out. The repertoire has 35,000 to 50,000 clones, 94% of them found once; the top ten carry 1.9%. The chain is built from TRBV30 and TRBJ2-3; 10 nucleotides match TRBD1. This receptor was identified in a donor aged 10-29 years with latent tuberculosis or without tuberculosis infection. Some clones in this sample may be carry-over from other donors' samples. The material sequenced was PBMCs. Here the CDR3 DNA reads TGTGCCTTTGACAGGGGGCGGGCAGATACGCAGTATTTT. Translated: CAFDRGRADTQYF.